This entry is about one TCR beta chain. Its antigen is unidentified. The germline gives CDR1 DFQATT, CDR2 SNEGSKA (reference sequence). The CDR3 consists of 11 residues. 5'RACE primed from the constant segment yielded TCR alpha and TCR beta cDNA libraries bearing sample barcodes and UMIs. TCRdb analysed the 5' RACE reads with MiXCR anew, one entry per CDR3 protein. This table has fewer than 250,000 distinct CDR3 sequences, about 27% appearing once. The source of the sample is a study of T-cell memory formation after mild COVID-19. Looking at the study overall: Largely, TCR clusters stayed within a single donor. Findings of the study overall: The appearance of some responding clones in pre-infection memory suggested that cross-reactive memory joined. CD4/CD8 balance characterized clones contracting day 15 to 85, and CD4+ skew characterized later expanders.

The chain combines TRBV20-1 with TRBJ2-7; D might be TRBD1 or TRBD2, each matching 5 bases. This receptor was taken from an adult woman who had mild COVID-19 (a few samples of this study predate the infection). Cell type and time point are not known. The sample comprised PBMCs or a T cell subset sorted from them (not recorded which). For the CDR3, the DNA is TGCAGCCCCGGGACCTCCTACGAGCAGTACTTC. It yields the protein CSPGTSYEQYF.